The rows below give T cell receptor beta chains drawn from one sample of a study of a mutant IDH1 vaccine in newly diagnosed glioma. Their specific antigens are unknown. Produced via immunoSEQ multiplex PCR; TCRdb's table is partial and in-frame only. The sample carries approximately 82,000 clones, 85% to 90% recorded once. The starting material was PBMCs, obtained from a glioma patient whose treatment included an IDH1 peptide vaccine. The receptors stem from a woman aged 45-59 years with glioma. The CDR3 runs from the conserved cysteine through the conserved F or W.

J,V,CDR3
TRBJ2-4,TRBV5-4,CASSLEATDAKNIQYF
TRBJ2-5,TRBV4-1,CASSQGRETSGIRETQYF
TRBJ2-7,TRBV7-9,CASSFQGVYEQYF
TRBJ1-3,TRBV29-1,CSVATWRSSGNTIYF
TRBJ2-1,TRBV19,CASSGGRASGYNEQFF
TRBJ1-1,TRBV5-8,CASSLTQGGLTEAFF
TRBJ2-1,TRBV4-1,CASSLLGNEQFF
TRBJ1-5,TRBV7-9,CASSGTGGQPQHF
TRBJ1-5,TRBV12-5,CASGSEGNQPQHF
TRBJ1-5,TRBV28,CASSSGRSRPQHF
TRBJ1-6,TRBV7-9,CASSLGGSYNSPLHF
TRBJ2-7,TRBV6-6,CASRPYWPSYEQYF
TRBJ1-1,TRBV30,CAWSPTGATEAFF
TRBJ2-3,TRBV5-1,CASSPPVAGEADTQYF
TRBJ1-5,TRBV28,CASIDRNQPQHF
TRBJ2-7,TRBV5-5,CASSLGTGTASAEQYF
TRBJ2-5,TRBV5-4,CASSPTGSIGETQYF
TRBJ1-2,TRBV6-1,CASSERSRGPVYGYTF
TRBJ2-7,TRBV19,CASSSAGGLYEQYF
TRBJ2-7,TRBV7-2,CASSLVGTSGSSYEQYF
TRBJ1-5,TRBV19,CASMVRDSNQPQHF
TRBJ2-3,TRBV15,CATSFEGGDTQYF
TRBJ1-5,TRBV5-5,CASSLQGRNQPQHF
TRBJ2-7,TRBV7-6,CASSLGPPQAHEQYF
TRBJ1-5,TRBV2,CASSDREGQPQHF
TRBJ1-1,TRBV18,CASSPQGVGNTEAFF
TRBJ1-5,TRBV29-1,CSTGETGNQPQHF
NA,TRBV27,CASSTGTSGPTYEQYF
TRBJ2-4,TRBV14,CASSQGGLGGSKNIQYF
TRBJ2-1,TRBV28,CASSFPLQDRENEQFF
TRBJ1-2,TRBV6-5,CASRDTSNGYTF